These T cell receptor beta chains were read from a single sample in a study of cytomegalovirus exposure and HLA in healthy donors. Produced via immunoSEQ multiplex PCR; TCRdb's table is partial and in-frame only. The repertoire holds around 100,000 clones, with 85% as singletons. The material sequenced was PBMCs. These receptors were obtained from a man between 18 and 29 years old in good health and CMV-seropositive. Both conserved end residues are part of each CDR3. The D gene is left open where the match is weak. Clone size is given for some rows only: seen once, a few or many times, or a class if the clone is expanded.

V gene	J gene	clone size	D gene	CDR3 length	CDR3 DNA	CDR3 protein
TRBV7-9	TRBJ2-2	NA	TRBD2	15	TGTGCCAGCAGCTACCTAGCGGGAGAGACCGGGGAGCTGTTTTTT	CASSYLAGETGELFF
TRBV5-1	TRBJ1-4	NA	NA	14	TGCGCCAGCAGCTTGGGGCAGTTTAATGAAAAACTGTTTTTT	CASSLGQFNEKLFF
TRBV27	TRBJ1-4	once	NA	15	TGTGCCAGCAGTCCCGACACCCCGGGAAATGAAAAACTGTTTTTT	CASSPDTPGNEKLFF
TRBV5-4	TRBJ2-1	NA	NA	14	TGTGCCAGCAGCTTTGTGGAGTTACGCAATGAGCAGTTCTTC	CASSFVELRNEQFF
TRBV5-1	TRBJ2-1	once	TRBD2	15	TGCGCCAGCAGCTTGGGGGGACTAGCGGTAAATGAGCAGTTCTTC	CASSLGGLAVNEQFF
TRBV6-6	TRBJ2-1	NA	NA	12	TGTGCCACCAGGGCGGGGTACAATGAGCAGTTCTTC	CATRAGYNEQFF
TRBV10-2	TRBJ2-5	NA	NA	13	TGCGCCAGCAGTGCCGTAGCCCAAGAGACCCAGTACTTC	CASSAVAQETQYF
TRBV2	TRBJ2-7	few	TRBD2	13	TGTGCCAGCACCCTACTGAGGGAGGGCGAGCAGTACTTC	CASTLLREGEQYF
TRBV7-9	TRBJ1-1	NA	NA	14	TGTGCCAGCAGCTCCTTCGACATGAACACTGAAGCTTTCTTT	CASSSFDMNTEAFF
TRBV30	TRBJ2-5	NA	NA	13	TGTGCCTGGAGTGGGACAGCCCTAGAGACCCAGTACTTC	CAWSGTALETQYF
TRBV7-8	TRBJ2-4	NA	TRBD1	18	TGTGCCAGCAGCTTAGCGTCCTCAGGGGGCGACTGGAAAAACATTCAGTACTTC	CASSLASSGGDWKNIQYF
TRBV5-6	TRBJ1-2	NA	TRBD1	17	TGTGCCAGCAGCTCTGTACTGCAGGGGGCTAATCGGGATGGCTACACCTTC	CASSSVLQGANRDGYTF
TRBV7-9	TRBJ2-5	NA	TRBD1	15	TGTGCCAGCAGCTTAGTACCGGGACAGCAAGAGACCCAGTACTTC	CASSLVPGQQETQYF
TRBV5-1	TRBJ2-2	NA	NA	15	TGCGCCAGCAGCTTGATCCGGAGGGGCACCGGGGAGCTGTTTTTT	CASSLIRRGTGELFF